One sample yielded the 13 T cell receptor beta chains listed below, sequenced in a study of technical replicates of blood from a handful of donors. Clones were read by immunoSEQ multiplex PCR, and TCRdb kept only the in-frame ones, dropping some. The table includes approximately 93,000 clones, nearly 95% detected once. Sequencing was carried out using T cells isolated from PBMCs. The receptors shown here come from a human donor in good health.

V gene TRBV6-6 combines with J gene TRBJ2-7; D is ambiguous. The CDR3 has 14 residues. Trimming took off 5 bases at V and 4 bases at J, with 15 bases between the two ends. The V gene's germline CDR1 is MNHNY and CDR2 SVGAGI (reference sequence). The CDR3, as DNA: TGTGCCAGCAGTGCCCGGGTCCAACGGTACGAGCAGTACTTC. Translation: CASSARVQRYEQYF.

This sequence joins TRBV6-1 and TRBJ1-5; maybe TRBD1 (5 bases). Germline V CDR1 and CDR2: MNHNS, SASEGT. The CDR3 runs to 13 residues. Between the trimmed V and J ends, which lost 6 bases and 4 bases, there was a span of 10 bases. CDR3: CASSTPGNQPQHF. The CDR3 region has the DNA TGTGCCAGCAGCACCCCAGGGAATCAGCCCCAGCATTTT.

The chain couples TRBV5-1 to TRBJ2-7; D call uncertain. Per the germline V gene, CDR1 is SGHRS and CDR2 is YFSETQ. The CDR3 length is 15 residues. The ends were cut back, 4 bases at V and 0 bases at J, with 14 bases in the middle. The DNA of the CDR3 is TGCGCCAGCAGCACCTCTCAGGCCCTCTCCTACGAGCAGTACTTC. This gives the protein CASSTSQALSYEQYF.

This clone was detected once. This sequence joins TRBV6-5 and TRBJ2-2, with 9 bases lining up with TRBD2. After removal of 1 base from V and 4 bases from J, the junction contained 4 bases not matched to a gene. Germline values: CDR1 MNHEY, CDR2 SVGAGI. The CDR3 has 16 residues. This CDR3 is CASSYLAGESTGELFF. The CDR3 DNA sequence: TGTGCCAGCAGTTACTTAGCGGGAGAGTCCACCGGGGAGCTGTTTTTT.

This chain links TRBV12-5 with TRBJ1-1; TRBD1 matches at 7 bases. The trim removed 0 bases at V and 3 bases at J, leaving 10 bases unmatched. CDR3 size: 17 residues. Germline V gene lookup returns CDR1 LGHNT and CDR2 FRNRAP. The CDR3 DNA sequence: TGTGCTAGTGGTTTGGTCAGGACATATCAGGGGGACACTGAAGCTTTCTTT. Translating gives CASGLVRTYQGDTEAFF. Full variable domain (outside the CDR3, taken from reference TRBV12-5 and TRBJ1-1): DARVTQTPRHKVTEMGQEVTMRCQPILGHNTVFWYRQTMMQGLELLAYFRNRAPLDDSGMPKDRFSAEMPDATLATLKIQPSEPRDSAVYFCASGLVRTYQGDTEAFFGQGTRLTVV.

The chain has TRBV6-5 and TRBJ2-2, with TRBD2 matching 9 bases. The CDR3 extends over 16 amino acids. Germline assignment: CDR1 MNHEY and CDR2 SVGAGI. After removal of 2 bases from V and 5 bases from J, the junction contained 6 bases not matched to a gene. The CDR3 loop is CASSYTLSGGTGELFF. The CDR3 DNA follows: TGTGCCAGCAGTTACACCCTTAGCGGGGGAACCGGGGAGCTGTTTTTT.

V is TRBV29-1 and J is TRBJ1-1; D possibly corresponds to TRBD1 (6 bases). The CDR3 extends over 13 amino acids. Germline V gives CDR1 SQVTM, CDR2 ANQGSEA. Trimming left V 6 bases short and J 1 base short, with 12 bases between. The CDR3 DNA reads as TGCAGCGTCCATCGACAGGAGAACACTGAAGCTTTCTTT. Protein product: CSVHRQENTEAFF.

The chain links TRBV15 to TRBJ2-7; tentative D call: TRBD1 (6 bases). The CDR3 runs 19 residues. V was clipped by 3 bases and J by 6 bases, with 30 bases between them. Germline CDR1 LNHNV, CDR2 YYDKDF (reference sequence). DNA of the CDR3: TGTGCCACCAGCAGTGACCCTGGGGAACTCCAGGGGTATCACGGCGAGCAGTACTTC. It is translated as CATSSDPGELQGYHGEQYF.

The chain links TRBV5-1 to TRBJ2-7; D might be TRBD2 (6 bases). This CDR3 has 15 amino acids. V was trimmed by 4 bases and J by 3 bases, leaving 17 bases between them. From germline, CDR1 is SGHRS and CDR2 YFSETQ. CDR3 region: CASSLPRTDYYEQYF. As DNA, the CDR3 is TGCGCCAGCAGCCTCCCCCGGACGGACTACTACGAGCAGTACTTC.

The chain uses TRBV21-1 and TRBJ2-7; the D call in the table, TRBD2, was not verified against the DNA. TRBV21-1 counts as a pseudogene. The length of the CDR3 is 11 residues. Here the CDR3 DNA reads TGTGCCAGGGGGGGAGGGCACGAGCAGTACTTC. Amino acids: CARGGGHEQYF.

The chain links TRBV6-1 to TRBJ2-3, with 10 bases fitting TRBD2. V trimming: 4 bases; J trimming: 3 bases; junction bases outside the gene matches: 13. The CDR3 runs to 18 residues. Looked up from germline, CDR1 is MNHNS and CDR2 is SASEGT. The CDR3 sequence: CASSVLPAGGPRTDTQYF. In nucleotides, the CDR3 is TGTGCCAGCAGTGTCCTTCCAGCGGGAGGGCCCCGGACAGATACGCAGTATTTT.

The V and J genes are TRBV2 and TRBJ2-7, with TRBD2 matching over 7 bases. Per the germline V gene, CDR1 is SNHLY and CDR2 is FYNNEI. This CDR3 has 14 amino acids. V trimming: 7 bases; J trimming: 2 bases; junction bases outside the gene matches: 8. DNA of the CDR3: TGTGCCAGCAAGGATCGGGGAGGGGCCTACGAGCAGTACTTC. This sequence encodes CASKDRGGAYEQYF.

The chain carries TRBV5-1 and TRBJ1-5; TRBD1 matches at 8 bases. This CDR3 spans 15 amino acids. Germline lookup yields CDR1 SGHRS and CDR2 YFSETQ. J gave up 4 bases and V 4 bases, and 7 bases lay outside the gene matches. The CDR3 sequence: CASSPQGAINQPQHF. CDR3 DNA: TGCGCCAGCAGCCCCCAGGGGGCGATAAATCAGCCCCAGCATTTT.